Below, 20 T cell receptor beta chains from the same sample are listed, as sequenced in a study of blood T cells in healthy people across ages. A second PCR of 7 to 11 cycles used a sample-barcoded 5' primer and a J-beta primer mix. Via MiXCR, TCRdb re-called the 5' RACE reads, giving one row per CDR3 protein. The data hold 550,000 to 800,000 distinct CDR3 sequences, with around a fifth observed a single time. Sample: blood. The receptor source for this set is a man between 65 and 80 years old in good health.

This chain connects TRBV20-1 to TRBJ2-1; 9 positions match TRBD2. Trimming removed 3 bases from V and 8 bases from J; junction bases left unmatched: 14. The germline CDR1 and CDR2 sequences are DFQATT and SNEGSKA (reference sequence). This CDR3 is 16 amino acids long. The CDR3 sequence: CSASDPRGSGRDEQFF. The CDR3 nucleotides are TGCAGTGCTAGTGACCCCCGGGGTAGCGGGAGAGATGAGCAGTTCTTC.

This clonotype was recorded many times. V is TRBV4-1 and J is TRBJ2-5; no firm D call. The CDR3 loop spans 13 amino acids. Germline CDR1 is MGHRA and CDR2 is YSYEKL. V was trimmed by 4 bases and J by 5 bases, leaving 11 bases between them. This CDR3 is CASSPQLFETQYF. Written as DNA, the CDR3 is TGCGCCAGCAGCCCCCAACTCTTTGAGACCCAGTACTTC.

Notes on this clonotype: The conserved phenylalanine or tryptophan normally closing the CDR3 is absent here, so this likely arose from a read error. The chain couples TRBV29-1 to TRBJ2-3; D unresolved. CDR1 and CDR2 from the germline V gene are SQVTM and ANQGSEA. Trimming cost V 6 bases and J 0 bases, with 16 bases left between them. The CDR3 spans 15 residues. The CDR3: CSVTVSGGSTDTQYS. DNA of the CDR3: TGCAGCGTGACGGTCTCAGGTGGGAGCACAGATACGCAGTATTCT.

The chain has TRBV7-2 and TRBJ2-3, with TRBD2 matching over 7 bases. The length of the CDR3 is 16 residues. Looked up from germline, CDR1 is SGHTA and CDR2 is FQGNSA. Germline trimming cut 2 bases from V and 2 bases from J; bases unmatched to any gene: 7. The CDR3 loop reads CASSLIGGGLTDTQYF. The CDR3 bases are TGTGCCAGCAGCTTAATCGGCGGGGGACTCACAGATACGCAGTATTTT.

At least ten counts were recorded for this clonotype. The chain links TRBV18 to TRBJ2-5; no firm D call. V lost 3 bases to trimming and J lost 4 bases, with 15 bases between them. CDR3 length: 15 residues. The germline CDR1 and CDR2 sequences are KGHSH and LQKENI. CDR3 residues: CASSPMSTLGETQYF. CDR3 DNA: TGTGCCAGCTCACCCATGAGCACCCTAGGAGAGACCCAGTACTTC.

This chain uses TRBV3-1 with TRBJ2-2; TRBD1 agrees at 8 bases. Trimming removed 4 bases from V and 6 bases from J; junction bases left unmatched: 4. The CDR3 length is 14 residues. Germline CDR1 LGHDT, CDR2 YNNKEL (reference sequence). The CDR3 sequence: CASSRPGGAGELFF. CDR3 in DNA: TGTGCCAGCAGCCGTCCAGGGGGCGCCGGGGAGCTGTTTTTT.

V and J are TRBV20-1 and TRBJ1-4, with D perhaps TRBD1 (6 bases). Germline CDR1 and CDR2: DFQATT and SNEGSKA (reference sequence). CDR3 length: 12 residues. With 5 bases removed from V and 7 bases from J, the gap between germline ends came to 11 bases. CDR3 coding DNA: TGCAGTGCTGCAGGGGACGGTGAAAAACTGTTTTTT. Translating gives CSAAGDGEKLFF.

The rearrangement uses TRBV30 and TRBJ2-1; D is perhaps TRBD1 (5 bases). With the DNA end fitting TRBJ2-7 better, the J assignment may be wrong. Germline-derived CDR1 and CDR2 are GTSNPN and SVGIG (reference sequence). The CDR3 runs to 17 residues. The CDR3: CAWSGSYGQGSSYEQYF. CDR3 nucleotide sequence: TGTGCCTGGAGTGGCTCCTATGGGCAGGGAAGTTCCTACGAGCAGTACTTC.

This clonotype was seen a handful of times. The V gene is TRBV6-5, the J gene TRBJ2-5; D not certain. The germline CDR1 and CDR2 sequences are MNHEY and SVGAGI. V was trimmed by 1 base and J by 2 bases, leaving 8 bases between them. The CDR3 covers 14 residues. The CDR3 sequence is CASSYLGLQETQYF. In nucleotides, the CDR3 is TGTGCCAGCAGTTACTTGGGCCTTCAAGAGACCCAGTACTTC.

This clonotype was counted a few times. CDR3 protein: CASSQARLAVNEQFF. The CDR3 DNA is TGTGCCAGCAGCCAAGCGAGGCTAGCGGTCAATGAGCAGTTCTTC. V gene TRBV14 combines with J gene TRBJ2-1; 7 bases align to TRBD2. CDR3 length: 15 residues. Looked up from germline, CDR1 is SGHDN and CDR2 is FVKESK. The trim removed 1 base at V and 6 bases at J, leaving 6 bases unmatched.

The rearrangement uses TRBV7-8 and TRBJ2-5; TRBD2 matches at 8 bases. The CDR3 has 16 residues. Per the germline V gene, CDR1 is SGHVS and CDR2 is FQNEAQ. Unmatched junction bases numbered 5, after V lost 1 base and J lost 1 base. The CDR3 spells CASSLVLAGTQETQYF. CDR3 bases: TGTGCCAGCAGCTTAGTTCTAGCGGGTACCCAAGAGACCCAGTACTTC.

The chain is built from TRBV6-5 and TRBJ2-1; 11 nucleotides line up with TRBD2. The germline V gene encodes CDR1 MNHEY and CDR2 SVGAGI. Unmatched junction bases numbered 9, after V lost 10 bases and J lost 4 bases. The CDR3 loop spans 15 amino acids. The CDR3 DNA follows: TGTGCCACAAAAACTAGCGGGAGCCTTTACAATGAGCAGTTCTTC. This gives the protein CATKTSGSLYNEQFF.

This clonotype was counted ten times or more. This likely comes from a read error, as the CDR3 has no conserved phenylalanine or tryptophan at its end. The limits of the CDR3 on the DNA are not certain, so only TCRdb's listed CDR3 is given. This rearrangement joins TRBV7-3 to TRBJ1-2. The CDR3 adds up to 9 amino acids, both ends counted. Per the germline V gene, CDR1 is SGHTA and CDR2 is FQGTGA. The CDR3 sequence is CASSLSPFL.

This clonotype was seen more than once but under ten times. J is TRBJ2-1 and V is TRBV20-1; no definite D call. V lost 8 bases, J lost 5 bases, and 19 bases lay in between. Germline V lookup: CDR1 DFQATT, CDR2 SNEGSKA (reference sequence). The CDR3 spans 14 residues. The CDR3 coding sequence is TGCAGTCCCTCCTCCCTAAGATTAGACAATGAGCAGTTCTTC. Translated: CSPSSLRLDNEQFF.

This clonotype was seen a handful of times. The V and J genes are TRBV20-1 and TRBJ2-1, with 14 bases lining up with TRBD2. CDR3 length equals 13 residues. Germline values: CDR1 DFQATT, CDR2 SNEGSKA (reference sequence). The ends lost 3 bases at V and 12 bases at J; junction bases unmatched: 4. CDR3 loop: CSARTSGRAWQFF. CDR3 sequence (DNA): TGCAGTGCTAGGACTAGCGGGAGGGCCTGGCAGTTCTTC.

The chain combines TRBV30 with TRBJ2-1, with TRBD2 matching 11 bases. Trimming at V came to 5 bases and at J to 0 bases, leaving 3 bases not matched to a gene. Looked up from germline, CDR1 is GTSNPN and CDR2 is SVGIG (reference sequence). This CDR3 is built from 15 residues. DNA of the CDR3: TGTGCCTGGGCTAGCGGGAGGACCTCCTACAATGAGCAGTTCTTC. Protein product: CAWASGRTSYNEQFF. Full variable domain (outside the CDR3, taken from reference TRBV30 and TRBJ2-1): SQTIHQWPATLVQPVGSPLSLECTVEGTSNPNLYWYRQAAGRGLQLLFYSVGIGQISSEVPQNLSASRPQDRQFILSSKKLLLSDSGFYLCAWASGRTSYNEQFFGPGTRLTVL.

This clonotype was found a few times. The chain carries TRBV12-5 and TRBJ2-7; 8 positions match TRBD1. Germline CDR1 and CDR2: LGHNT and FRNRAP. Trimming cost V 2 bases and J 2 bases; bases outside gene matches: 11. The CDR3 has 17 amino acids. The CDR3 DNA follows: TGTGCTAGTGGTTTGACCTGGACAGGGAGGATCCCCTACGAGCAGTACTTC. Translating gives CASGLTWTGRIPYEQYF. The full variable domain, in which reference TRBV12-5 and TRBJ2-7 provide the parts outside the CDR3, is DARVTQTPRHKVTEMGQEVTMRCQPILGHNTVFWYRQTMMQGLELLAYFRNRAPLDDSGMPKDRFSAEMPDATLATLKIQPSEPRDSAVYFCASGLTWTGRIPYEQYFGPGTRLTVT.

Only a few counts were recorded for this clonotype. At one boundary the junction diverges from the germline segment, which might be a read error. V and J are TRBV9 and TRBJ2-3, with D unclear. This CDR3 contains 13 residues. Germline CDR1 and CDR2: SGDLS and YYNGEE. As DNA, the CDR3 is TGTGCCTGCAGCGTAGACGACTGGGATACGCAGTATTTT. Its translation: CACSVDDWDTQYF.

The CDR3 DNA sequence: TGTGCCAGCAGCTCCCAAATGGTTCTCCGGTATGAGCAGTTCTTC. Translating gives CASSSQMVLRYEQFF. The rearrangement joins TRBV6-5 to TRBJ2-5; D not certain. The DNA matches TRBJ2-1 better at its end, which makes the J call doubtful. Germline values: CDR1 MNHEY, CDR2 SVGAGI. The CDR3 totals 15 residues.

This clonotype was recorded at least ten times. V and J are TRBV12-3 or TRBV12-4 and TRBJ1-2, with a tentative D call TRBD1 (6 bases). The ends were cut back, 8 bases at V and 3 bases at J, with 13 bases in the middle. The CDR3 runs 13 residues. The CDR3 sequence is CASGRGQYYGYTF. The CDR3 coding sequence is TGTGCCAGCGGACGCGGACAGTACTATGGCTACACCTTC.